This TCR beta chain was profiled in a study of blood T cells in healthy people across ages. A J-beta primer mix and a sample-barcoded 5' primer were used in a second PCR of roughly 7 to 12 cycles. TCRdb re-called the 5' RACE reads with MiXCR, one entry per CDR3 protein. This sample has hundreds of thousands of distinct CDR3 sequences, with under 55% found just once. The V end lost 0 bases, the J end lost 8 bases, and 11 bases lay between the germline ends. Germline CDR1 LGHNA, CDR2 YSLEER. This CDR3 spans 15 amino acids. This clonotype was seen a handful of times. The TCR sequence derives from a man between 60 and 70 years old in good health. Input material: blood. The chain combines TRBV4-3 with TRBJ1-6; D possibly corresponds to TRBD1 (5 bases). CDR3 nucleotide sequence: TGCGCCAGCAGCCAAGAGTGGAGAGGGGATTCACCCCTCCACTTT. Its translation is CASSQEWRGDSPLHF.